This T cell receptor (beta chain) was found in a study of T cell responses to AZD1222 COVID-19 vaccine. Study-wide findings and caveats: At baseline, just six AZD1222 recipients tested seropositive.

Details on this clone: Antigen specificity is unknown.

Measured with immunoSEQ multiplex PCR; TCRdb has only the in-frame clones, and not every one. The data contain around 130,000 clones, just under 95% of them singletons. Germline V CDR1 and CDR2: LNHDA, SQIVND (reference sequence). This CDR3 is 15 amino acids long. The trim removed 1 base at V and 3 bases at J, leaving 4 bases unmatched. This specimen was peripheral blood, taken on day 0 of AZD1222 vaccination. This rearrangement joins TRBV19 to TRBJ1-1, with TRBD1 identical over 8 bases. This TCR was sampled from an adult in good health. The CDR3 loop reads CASSIAGTGHTEAFF. CDR3 DNA sequence: TGTGCCAGTAGTATAGCGGGGACAGGCCACACTGAAGCTTTCTTT.